Each of the 17 T cell receptor beta chains below was sequenced from the same sample in a study of CD8 T cells in ankylosing spondylitis (dated by TCRdb to about 2017). Receptors were amplified or captured by 5' RACE. These reads were obtained on an Illumina HiSeq 2500. TCRdb itself trimmed the public reads at Q25 with fastp, ran MiXCR and retained productive beta chains. Records with the same CDR3 protein are collapsed into one entry carrying the most frequent genes and DNA. Across this sample there are about 300,000 distinct CDR3 sequences, with less than 25% seen only once. The ten biggest clones cover approximately 3.7% of the sample. The sample taken for sequencing was blood, either unsorted or a sorted T cell fraction (not recorded which). The origin of the receptors is a female donor with ankylosing spondylitis or in good health (not recorded which).

The J gene is TRBJ2-1, the V gene TRBV15, with D hard to call. CDR1 and CDR2 (germline): LNHNV, YYDKDF (reference sequence). The CDR3 is made up of 19 amino acids. V was cut by 0 bases and J by 4 bases, with 22 bases left in between. CDR3 coding DNA: TGTGCCACCAGCAGAGATGCCTCTTGGAGAAGGCCCAAATACAATGAGCAGTTCTTC. The encoded protein is CATSRDASWRRPKYNEQFF.

This clonotype was found a few times. The J gene is TRBJ2-2, the V gene TRBV2; no firm D call. This CDR3 comprises 15 residues. CDR1 and CDR2 from the germline V gene are SNHLY and FYNNEI. The V end was cut by 8 bases, the J end by 8 bases, with 21 bases between. The CDR3 DNA reads as TGTGCCAGCGCTCAAGTGCAGGCACTTTGGGGGGAGCTGTTTTTT. Translation gives CASAQVQALWGELFF. The full variable domain, completed using reference TRBV2 and TRBJ2-2, is EPEVTQTPSHQVTQMGQEVILRCVPISNHLYFYWYRQILGQKVEFLVSFYNNEISEKSEIFDDQFSVERPDGSNFTLKIRSTKLEDSAMYFCASAQVQALWGELFFGEGSRLTVL.

The chain couples TRBV6-5 to TRBJ2-3, with D perhaps matching TRBD2 (6 bases). The germline CDR1 and CDR2 sequences are MNHEY and SVGAGI. The CDR3 runs 17 residues. With 0 bases removed from V and 2 bases from J, the gap between germline ends came to 15 bases. Here the CDR3 DNA reads TGTGCCAGCAGTTACTCAAATTGGGGCGGGAACACAGATACGCAGTATTTT. Amino acids: CASSYSNWGGNTDTQYF.

Here the CDR3 DNA reads TGTGCCAGCAGCGCGGGACTAGCGGGAACCTACGAGCAGTACTTC. It translates to CASSAGLAGTYEQYF. The rearrangement links TRBV5-6 to TRBJ2-7; 13 positions agree with TRBD2. The V segment lost 4 bases and the J segment 2 bases; nucleotides outside the gene matches: 3. The CDR3 is 15 amino acids. Germline loops: CDR1 SGHDT, CDR2 YYEEEE. The full variable domain, its missing parts supplied by reference TRBV5-6 and TRBJ2-7, is DAGVTQSPTHLIKTRGQQVTLRCSPKSGHDTVSWYQQALGQGPQFIFQYYEEEERQRGNFPDRFSGHQFPNYSSELNVNALLLGDSALYLCASSAGLAGTYEQYFGPGTRLTVT.

The rearrangement links TRBV2 to TRBJ2-4; tentative D call: TRBD2 (5 bases). The ends were cut back, 6 bases at V and 6 bases at J, with 9 bases in the middle. Germline values: CDR1 SNHLY, CDR2 FYNNEI. The CDR3 loop spans 12 amino acids. This CDR3 reads CASSRDRNIQYF. The CDR3 nucleotides are TGTGCCAGCAGCCGGGATAGAAACATTCAGTACTTC. The full variable domain, completed using reference TRBV2 and TRBJ2-4, is EPEVTQTPSHQVTQMGQEVILRCVPISNHLYFYWYRQILGQKVEFLVSFYNNEISEKSEIFDDQFSVERPDGSNFTLKIRSTKLEDSAMYFCASSRDRNIQYFGAGTRLSVL.

J is TRBJ2-6 and V is TRBV9, with D perhaps assigned TRBD1 or TRBD2 (8 bases each). V was cut by 2 bases and J by 4 bases, with 16 bases left in between. This CDR3 is built from 17 residues. Per germline, CDR1 SGDLS and CDR2 YYNGEE. Written as DNA, the CDR3 is TGTGCCAGCAGCGTGCTTAGCGGGACAGGCGGGGCCAACGTCCTGACTTTC. The encoded protein is CASSVLSGTGGANVLTF. Complete variable domain (other parts from reference TRBV9 and TRBJ2-6): DSGVTQTPKHLITATGQRVTLRCSPRSGDLSVYWYQQSLDQGLQFLIQYYNGEERAKGNILERFSAQQFPDLHSELNLSSLELGDSALYFCASSVLSGTGGANVLTFGAGSRLTVL.

This clonotype was detected only once. V and J are TRBV6-5 and TRBJ2-3, with no clear D. V was shortened by 2 bases and J by 2 bases, with 5 bases between the two germline ends. The CDR3 totals 13 residues. Germline CDR1 reads MNHEY; CDR2 reads SVGAGI. CDR3 loop: CASSYKVTDTQYF. CDR3 DNA: TGTGCCAGCAGTTACAAGGTCACAGATACGCAGTATTTT.

The chain combines TRBV3-1 with TRBJ1-1, with a tentative D call TRBD1 (5 bases). V was trimmed by 0 bases and J by 3 bases, leaving 11 bases between them. This CDR3 spans 15 amino acids. The germline V gene encodes CDR1 LGHDT and CDR2 YNNKEL (reference sequence). DNA for the CDR3: TGTGCCAGCAGCCAAGATGGAGGAGGGGACACTGAAGCTTTCTTT. Encoded protein: CASSQDGGGDTEAFF.

This clonotype was counted only a few times. This chain joins TRBV15 and TRBJ2-7; either TRBD1 or TRBD2 may fit D (5 bases each). Germline-derived CDR1 and CDR2 are LNHNV and YYDKDF (reference sequence). This CDR3 spans 13 amino acids. Deletions cut 1 base from V and 6 bases from J, with 10 bases between. The DNA of the CDR3 is TGTGCCACCAGCAGAGGGGACGGTATCGAGCAGTACTTC. Amino acids: CATSRGDGIEQYF.

The gene calls are TRBV12-3 or TRBV12-4 and TRBJ1-5; D is perhaps TRBD1 (5 bases). V dropped 4 bases and J dropped 0 bases, with 7 bases sitting between them. The CDR3 loop spans 14 amino acids. DNA for the CDR3: TGTGCCAGCAGTTCGACAGTTAGCAATCAGCCCCAGCATTTT. This encodes CASSSTVSNQPQHF.

Here the CDR3 DNA reads TGTGCCAGCAGGGACAGGGCGTCAGATACGCAGTATTTT. Amino acids: CASRDRASDTQYF. The rearrangement uses TRBV11-2 and TRBJ2-3; 8 bases align to TRBD1. The germline gives CDR1 SGHAT, CDR2 FQNNGV. The CDR3 is 13 amino acids. V dropped 6 bases and J dropped 4; count of bases not matched to a gene: 3.

This clonotype was observed a few times. CDR3 DNA sequence: TGCAGCGTTGAAGCAGGACAGGGGGCCACGGGGGAGCAGTACTTC. The encoded protein is CSVEAGQGATGEQYF. The rearrangement links TRBV29-1 to TRBJ2-7, with 11 nucleotides matching TRBD1. The germline gives CDR1 SQVTM, CDR2 ANQGSEA. This CDR3 has 15 residues. J gave up 7 bases and V 1 base, and 9 bases lay outside the gene matches.

This clonotype was observed a few times. V gene TRBV6-1 combines with J gene TRBJ2-7; 14 bases match TRBD2. CDR3 length: 18 amino acids. After removal of 8 bases from V and 5 bases from J, the junction contained 17 bases not matched to a gene. Germline-derived CDR1 and CDR2 are MNHNS and SASEGT. CDR3 sequence: CASGGQAGTSGSADEQYF. The CDR3 DNA follows: TGTGCCAGCGGGGGACAGGCCGGGACTAGCGGGAGTGCGGACGAGCAGTACTTC.

The rearrangement joins TRBV7-2 to TRBJ2-3; unclear D gene. Trimming pared 5 bases from V and 5 bases from J, leaving 14 bases between. Germline values: CDR1 SGHTA, CDR2 FQGNSA. The CDR3 extends over 14 amino acids. DNA for the CDR3: TGTGCCAGCAGCCCCATTTCCATCCGAGATACGCAGTATTTT. Translation gives CASSPISIRDTQYF.

In this sample, this clonotype turned up a few times. The chain couples TRBV5-1 to TRBJ2-3; TRBD2 is a possible D gene (6 bases). Germline V CDR1 and CDR2: SGHRS, YFSETQ. The CDR3 runs 15 residues. The germline V and J ends were trimmed by 4 bases and 2 bases, with 14 bases remaining between them. CDR3 in DNA: TGCGCCAGCAGCCGTAGGCGGGGAGACACAGATACGCAGTATTTT. Residues: CASSRRRGDTDTQYF.

This clonotype was observed many times. V usage is TRBV27 and J usage is TRBJ2-5; D gene unclear. V was cut by 5 bases and J by 6 bases, with 13 bases left in between. Germline values: CDR1 MNHEY, CDR2 SMNVEV (reference sequence). There are 13 residues in the CDR3. The CDR3 nucleotides read TGTGCCAGCAGTACCCTACTCGGAAAGACCCAGTACTTC. It translates to CASSTLLGKTQYF.

The chain couples TRBV7-2 to TRBJ2-5, with D perhaps TRBD1 or TRBD2 (5 bases each). V lost 2 bases and J 2 bases, leaving 9 bases between the germline ends. The CDR3 length is 14 residues. Germline CDR1 is SGHTA and CDR2 is FQGNSA. The CDR3 sequence: CASSLLGVQETQYF. CDR3 nucleotides: TGTGCCAGCAGCTTATTGGGGGTTCAAGAGACCCAGTACTTC.